This T cell receptor (beta chain) stems from a study of brain T cells in children with intractable seizures. Study results and caveats: Viral specificity was inferred only from CDR3 similarity; HCMV serostatus was unknown. Pre-surgery blood may have been undersampled, hiding some clones.

Measured with immunoSEQ multiplex PCR; TCRdb has only the in-frame clones, and not every one. The sample contains about 340,000 clones, over 90% of which appear only once. As concerns this clone: Its antigen is unknown.

This sample's time point: blood from clinic visit 5 months post-surgery; TSC patient then seizure free. Looked up from germline, CDR1 is MNHNS and CDR2 is SASEGT. V was cut by 0 bases and J by 5 bases, with 8 bases left in between. This CDR3 is built from 15 residues. The source material was peripheral blood, sampled 4 to 5 months after surgery. The V gene is TRBV6-1, the J gene TRBJ1-6, with TRBD1 as a possible D gene (5 bases). The source of this sequence is a boy under three years old with tuberous sclerosis and intractable seizures. CDR3 coding DNA: TGTGCCAGCAGTGAAGCGGTAGGGGATAATTCACCCCTCCACTTT. Translated: CASSEAVGDNSPLHF.